The 24 T cell receptor beta chains below come from one sample, sequenced in a study of a mutant IDH1 vaccine in newly diagnosed glioma. Assay used: immunoSEQ multiplex PCR; TCRdb lists only in-frame clones, some missing. The sample lists 65,000 to 70,000 clones; 80% to 90% were seen once. Time point of the sample: baseline, week 1 (first vaccination visit). Treatment given: pre-vaccination baseline after standard-of-care therapy. This specimen consisted of PBMCs, obtained from a glioma patient treated with radiotherapy, temozolomide or both. These receptors originate from a man aged 30-40 years with glioma.

The rearrangement joins TRBV7-6 to TRBJ2-7; 8 nucleotides match TRBD1. J was trimmed by 4 bases and V by 1 base; bases with no gene match: 3. In germline, CDR1 is SGHVS, CDR2 FNYEAQ. The CDR3 length is 14 residues. The CDR3 DNA follows: TGTGCCAGCAGCTTAGGACAGGGGTTTTACGAGCAGTACTTC. Translating gives CASSLGQGFYEQYF.

Only one count was recorded for this clone. The chain combines TRBV28 with TRBJ1-6, with D hard to call. Germline loops: CDR1 MDHEN, CDR2 SYDVKM. This CDR3 region has 14 residues. Trimming left V 7 bases short and J 2 bases short, with 9 bases between. For the CDR3, the DNA is TGTGCCAGCACCCCGGGGACCTATAATTCACCCCTCCACTTT. Translated: CASTPGTYNSPLHF.

This clone was recorded only once. The rearrangement links TRBV27 to TRBJ2-2; TRBD1 matches at 11 bases. Germline V lookup: CDR1 MNHEY, CDR2 SMNVEV (reference sequence). The trim removed 6 bases at V and 4 bases at J, leaving 4 bases unmatched. This CDR3 is 15 amino acids long. In nucleotides, the CDR3 is TGTGCCAGCAGCTCCGGGACAGGGGGCACCGGGGAGCTGTTTTTT. Translated: CASSSGTGGTGELFF.

This clone came up a few times. The chain joins TRBV4-1 to TRBJ1-5; D might be TRBD1 (5 bases). The CDR3 consists of 13 residues. V shed 1 base and J shed 6 bases, with 7 bases lying between them. Germline CDR1 MGHRA, CDR2 YSYEKL. CDR3 protein: CASSQVRGQPQHF. In nucleotides, the CDR3 is TGCGCCAGCAGCCAAGTTAGGGGTCAGCCCCAGCATTTT.

The chain carries TRBV6-5 and TRBJ1-5; weak D call: TRBD1 (6 bases). Germline CDR1 MNHEY, CDR2 SVGAGI. The CDR3 is made up of 15 amino acids. With 6 bases removed from V and 0 bases from J, the gap between germline ends came to 12 bases. CDR3 amino acids: CASRRTANSNQPQHF. DNA for the CDR3: TGTGCCAGCAGACGGACAGCTAATAGCAATCAGCCCCAGCATTTT.

The rearrangement joins TRBV6-5 to TRBJ1-1, with D uncertain. V was pared by 5 bases and J by 5 bases, with 12 bases between. CDR1 MNHEY and CDR2 SVGAGI come from the germline V gene. The CDR3 runs to 13 residues. For the CDR3, the DNA is TGTGCCAGCAGTGGCCTGTTACGAACTGAAGCTTTCTTT. Its translation is CASSGLLRTEAFF.

V usage is TRBV5-5 and J usage is TRBJ1-5, with TRBD1 matching 10 bases. Germline-derived CDR1 and CDR2 are SGHKS and YYEKEE (reference sequence). V lost 4 bases to trimming and J lost 5 bases; unmatched junction nucleotides: 6. This CDR3 spans 15 amino acids. Here the CDR3 DNA reads TGTGCCAGCAGCCTTCGGGGACAGGGGTATCAGCCCCAGCATTTT. It is translated as CASSLRGQGYQPQHF. The full variable domain, its missing parts supplied by reference TRBV5-5 and TRBJ1-5, is DAGVTQSPTHLIKTRGQQVTLRCSPISGHKSVSWYQQVLGQGPQFIFQYYEKEERGRGNFPDRFSARQFPNYSSELNVNALLLGDSALYLCASSLRGQGYQPQHFGDGTRLSIL.

J is TRBJ1-1 and V is TRBV7-6; D unclear. Germline V CDR1 and CDR2: SGHVS, FNYEAQ. Trimming took 6 bases from V and 3 from J, leaving 17 bases between them. The CDR3 totals 15 residues. CDR3 protein: CASSFNPPPDTEAFF. The DNA for the CDR3 is TGTGCCAGCAGTTTCAACCCCCCCCCGGACACTGAAGCTTTCTTT. The variable domain in full, with the rest retrieved from reference TRBV7-6 and TRBJ1-1, is GAGVSQSPRYKVTKRGQDVALRCDPISGHVSLYWYRQALGQGPEFLTYFNYEAQQDKSGLPNDRFSAERPEGSISTLTIQRTEQRDSAMYRCASSFNPPPDTEAFFGQGTRLTVV.

J is TRBJ1-4 and V is TRBV19; 8 bases map to TRBD1. The J segment lost 6 bases and the V segment lost 6 bases, leaving 6 bases of the junction unmatched. The CDR3 is 14 amino acids. Germline V gives CDR1 LNHDA, CDR2 SQIVND (reference sequence). The CDR3 DNA reads TGTGCCAGTAGCCCCGCGGACAGGGATGAAAAACTGTTTTTT. Encoded protein: CASSPADRDEKLFF.

The CDR3 loop reads CASSLDGGTGVENQPQHF. The CDR3 DNA reads as TGTGCCAGCAGCTTAGATGGGGGGACAGGGGTGGAAAATCAGCCCCAGCATTTT. V and J are TRBV7-6 and TRBJ1-5; 10 bases are shared with TRBD1. Germline lookup yields CDR1 SGHVS and CDR2 FNYEAQ. V shed 1 base, J shed 4 bases, and the junction held 10 bases outside the gene matches. The CDR3 covers 18 residues.

The chain uses TRBV5-4 and TRBJ2-6; 8 nucleotides line up with TRBD2. Trimming took 4 bases from V and 0 from J; bases not matched to a gene: 9. CDR3 length: 18 residues. The germline gives CDR1 SGHNT, CDR2 YYREEE (reference sequence). The CDR3 DNA reads as TGTGCCAGCAGCCCCGAGCGGGGGCACAGCTCTGGGGCCAACGTCCTGACTTTC. Translated, it gives CASSPERGHSSGANVLTF. The full variable domain, its missing parts supplied by reference TRBV5-4 and TRBJ2-6, is ETGVTQSPTHLIKTRGQQVTLRCSSQSGHNTVSWYQQALGQGPQFIFQYYREEENGRGNFPPRFSGLQFPNYSSELNVNALELDDSALYLCASSPERGHSSGANVLTFGAGSRLTVL.

The chain carries TRBV11-2 and TRBJ2-3; possible D gene TRBD1, 6 bases. CDR3 length: 16 residues. Germline V gives CDR1 SGHAT, CDR2 FQNNGV. The germline V and J ends were trimmed by 4 bases and 6 bases, with 20 bases remaining between them. CDR3: CASSSPRVSQGDTQYF. The CDR3 region has the DNA TGTGCCAGCAGCTCGCCCCGGGTTTCGCAGGGGGATACGCAGTATTTT. Full variable domain (missing parts from reference TRBV11-2 and TRBJ2-3): EAGVAQSPRYKIIEKRQSVAFWCNPISGHATLYWYQQILGQGPKLLIQFQNNGVVDDSQLPKDRFSAERLKGVDSTLKIQPAKLEDSAVYLCASSSPRVSQGDTQYFGPGTRLTVL.

V gene TRBV25-1 combines with J gene TRBJ2-7; no definite D call. This CDR3 has 13 amino acids. Germline values: CDR1 MGHDK, CDR2 SYGVNS. The ends were cut back, 4 bases at V and 5 bases at J, with 12 bases in the middle. This chain's CDR3 is CASSGTENDEQYF. Written as DNA, the CDR3 is TGTGCCAGCAGTGGAACAGAAAATGACGAGCAGTACTTC.

The chain carries TRBV6-1 and TRBJ2-3, with D tentatively TRBD1 (6 bases). V dropped 5 bases and J dropped 4 bases, with 10 bases sitting between them. In germline, CDR1 is MNHNS, CDR2 SASEGT. This CDR3 contains 13 residues. CDR3 nucleotide sequence: TGTGCCAGCAGTAGGCAGGGGTCAGATACGCAGTATTTT. Amino acid sequence: CASSRQGSDTQYF.

This clone came up a few times. The gene calls are TRBV28 and TRBJ1-1; 10 nucleotides line up with TRBD1. This CDR3 is built from 15 residues. The V segment lost 11 bases and the J segment 3 bases; nucleotides outside the gene matches: 12. Germline CDR1 reads MDHEN; CDR2 reads SYDVKM. The CDR3 loop is CALSYWGTGDTEAFF. DNA of the CDR3: TGTGCCCTCAGTTACTGGGGGACAGGGGACACTGAAGCTTTCTTT.

This chain uses TRBV19 with TRBJ1-3; D remains unclear. The germline CDR1 and CDR2 sequences are LNHDA and SQIVND (reference sequence). The CDR3 extends over 14 amino acids. V gave up 6 bases and J gave up 0 bases, with 9 bases separating them. The CDR3: CASRDRGSGNTIYF. CDR3 bases: TGTGCCAGTAGGGATCGGGGCTCTGGAAACACCATATATTTT.

This clone was picked up a small number of times. The CDR3 region is CASSTGQFYQPQHF. The CDR3 region has the DNA TGTGCCAGCAGTACGGGACAGTTCTATCAGCCCCAGCATTTT. The chain has TRBV6-5 and TRBJ1-5; 7 nucleotides match TRBD1. Germline CDR1 and CDR2: MNHEY and SVGAGI. The CDR3 is 14 amino acids. V dropped 5 bases and J dropped 5; count of bases not matched to a gene: 6.

V is TRBV18 and J is TRBJ1-1; D ambiguous. Trimming shortened V by 3 bases and J by 1 base, and 15 bases separated the two germline ends. Germline V CDR1 and CDR2: KGHSH, LQKENI. The CDR3 length is 16 residues. CDR3 in DNA: TGTGCCAGCTCACCCCGTCGATCATACACGAACACTGAAGCTTTCTTT. Protein: CASSPRRSYTNTEAFF.

The chain is built from TRBV6-4 and TRBJ1-4, with D unresolved. This CDR3 comprises 16 residues. Germline V lookup: CDR1 MRHNA, CDR2 SNTAGT. The V gene lost 6 bases and the J gene lost 3 bases, with 17 bases spanning the gap. The CDR3 spells CASSPGLRTSNEKLFF. CDR3 nucleotide sequence: TGTGCCAGCAGCCCTGGACTGAGAACCTCTAATGAAAAACTGTTTTTT.

This clone was found once. V gene TRBV27 combines with J gene TRBJ2-7; 10 nucleotides align to TRBD1. CDR3 length: 16 residues. J lost 2 bases, V lost 2 bases, and 6 bases had no gene match. Germline CDR1 and CDR2: MNHEY and SMNVEV (reference sequence). CDR3 region: CASSLLPGQGTYEQYF. CDR3 sequence (DNA): TGTGCCAGCAGTTTACTACCGGGACAGGGGACCTACGAGCAGTACTTC.

The chain couples TRBV14 to TRBJ2-3; D unresolved. Germline CDR1 is SGHDN and CDR2 is FVKESK. V lost 3 bases, J lost 2 bases, and 15 bases lay in between. CDR3 size: 16 residues. Written as DNA, the CDR3 is TGTGCCAGCAGCCAGCTCTTTGCGGTGACCACAGATACGCAGTATTTT. Encoded protein: CASSQLFAVTTDTQYF.

The chain employs TRBV28 and TRBJ1-5; D is undetermined. Looked up from germline, CDR1 is MDHEN and CDR2 is SYDVKM. The CDR3 is 18 amino acids. The V end was cut by 1 base, the J end by 1 base, with 17 bases between. The CDR3 DNA sequence: TGTGCCAGCAGTTTATTCCTCCGCTCGGGCGGGAGCAATCAGCCCCAGCATTTT. Its protein product is CASSLFLRSGGSNQPQHF.

This rearrangement joins TRBV5-1 to TRBJ2-5; D remains unclear. The CDR3 is made up of 13 amino acids. Trimming cost V 4 bases and J 5 bases, with 12 bases left between them. Germline lookup yields CDR1 SGHRS and CDR2 YFSETQ. The CDR3 DNA sequence: TGCGCCAGCAGCCCCCATGTGGGGGAGACCCAGTACTTC. Translation gives CASSPHVGETQYF.

The DNA for the CDR3 is TGTGCCAGCAGCCCCGGAGGGTCCCCTGGAAACACCATATATTTT. Translating it yields CASSPGGSPGNTIYF. V usage is TRBV28 and J usage is TRBJ1-3; D is undetermined. Germline CDR1 MDHEN, CDR2 SYDVKM. V was clipped by 6 bases and J by 2 bases, with 14 bases between them. The CDR3 runs to 15 residues.